The 22 T cell receptor beta chains listed next were all sequenced from one sample in a study of glioma-infiltrating T cells after dendritic cell vaccination. Assay used: immunoSEQ multiplex PCR; TCRdb lists only in-frame clones, some missing. This table has approximately 90,000 clones, more than 75% appearing once. Sequenced here: blood, sampled before dendritic cell vaccination. Source of these receptors: a human donor with glioblastoma.

This chain uses TRBV27 with TRBJ2-3; TRBD2 agrees at 9 bases. The V gene end was trimmed by 6 bases and the J gene end by 6 bases; junction bases not matched to a gene: 13. Per the germline V gene, CDR1 is MNHEY and CDR2 is SMNVEV (reference sequence). The CDR3 runs to 16 residues. CDR3 loop: CASRPYSGGRMDTQYF. The DNA for the CDR3 is TGTGCCAGCAGGCCGTATAGCGGGGGAAGAATGGATACGCAGTATTTT.

This clone was found once. The same CDR3 can be traced to other DNA sequences in this sample. The gene calls are TRBV5-6 and TRBJ1-1; 9 nucleotides match TRBD1. CDR1 and CDR2 from the germline V gene are SGHDT and YYEEEE. This CDR3 contains 13 residues. V lost 4 bases, J lost 4 bases, and 2 bases stayed unmatched. In nucleotides, the CDR3 is TGTGCCAGCAGCCTGACAGGGGGCACTGAAGCTTTCTTT. This codes for CASSLTGGTEAFF.

This chain joins TRBV18 and TRBJ1-1; 7 nucleotides align to TRBD1. The V gene's germline CDR1 is KGHSH and CDR2 LQKENI. V lost 4 bases and J lost 3; bases outside the gene matches: 8. The CDR3 runs to 15 residues. The CDR3 region is CASSQGQRGDTEAFF. As DNA, the CDR3 is TGTGCCAGCTCACAGGGACAGAGAGGGGACACTGAAGCTTTCTTT.

This chain uses TRBV19 with TRBJ1-1, with 8 bases lining up with TRBD1. This CDR3 has 13 amino acids. From germline, CDR1 is LNHDA and CDR2 SQIVND (reference sequence). V was clipped by 3 bases and J by 8 bases; unmatched bases: 5. CDR3 in DNA: TGTGCCAGTAGTATTGCAGGGGGCGCGGAAGCTTTCTTT. Its translation: CASSIAGGAEAFF.

This chain uses TRBV19 with TRBJ2-4, with D perhaps TRBD1 (8 bases). The CDR3 contains 14 residues. Per the germline V gene, CDR1 is LNHDA and CDR2 is SQIVND (reference sequence). V was shortened by 7 bases and J by 8 bases, with 18 bases between the two germline ends. CDR3 region: CASTGGQAGDIQYF. The DNA of the CDR3 is TGTGCCAGTACAGGGGGACAGGCGGGGGACATTCAGTACTTC.

Notes on this clone: Other DNA sequences within the sample encode an identical CDR3. The V and J genes are TRBV2 and TRBJ2-1; D possibly corresponds to TRBD1 (6 bases). The V gene's germline CDR1 is SNHLY and CDR2 FYNNEI. V was clipped by 4 bases and J by 7 bases, with 8 bases between them. The CDR3 spans 12 residues. As DNA, the CDR3 is TGTGCCAGCAGTGTCAGGGGAAATGAGCAGTTCTTC. Residues: CASSVRGNEQFF.

The genes are TRBV4-1 and TRBJ2-7; maybe TRBD1 (6 bases). With 0 bases removed from V and 1 base from J, the gap between germline ends came to 13 bases. This CDR3 spans 16 amino acids. CDR1 MGHRA and CDR2 YSYEKL come from the germline V gene. CDR3 sequence reads: CASSQDRQALSYEQYF. Written as DNA, the CDR3 is TGCGCCAGCAGCCAAGACCGACAGGCCCTTTCCTACGAGCAGTACTTC.

The chain is built from TRBV7-2 and TRBJ2-7; the D is unclear. This CDR3 is 12 amino acids long. Germline CDR1 reads SGHTA; CDR2 reads FQGNSA. The V end lost 5 bases, the J end lost 3 bases, and 8 bases lay between the germline ends. The CDR3 sequence is CASSAIFYEQYF. Written as DNA, the CDR3 is TGTGCCAGCAGCGCGATCTTCTACGAGCAGTACTTC.

This chain uses TRBV4-3 with TRBJ2-6, with D unclear. The CDR3 totals 16 residues. Germline V gene lookup returns CDR1 LGHNA and CDR2 YSLEER. The V gene lost 0 bases and the J gene lost 0 bases, with 6 bases spanning the gap. The CDR3 reads CASSQDRFSGANVLTF. CDR3 coding DNA: TGCGCCAGCAGCCAAGATCGGTTCTCTGGGGCCAACGTCCTGACTTTC.

This clone has only one observation. The V gene is TRBV6-6, the J gene TRBJ1-2, with D perhaps TRBD1 (5 bases). The CDR3 is 15 amino acids. Germline loops: CDR1 MNHNY, CDR2 SVGAGI (reference sequence). Trimming pared 0 bases from V and 7 bases from J, leaving 15 bases between. The CDR3 protein is CASSYSSREGRGYTF. CDR3 bases: TGTGCCAGCAGTTACTCGTCCAGGGAAGGTCGTGGCTACACCTTC.

V usage is TRBV5-1 and J usage is TRBJ2-1; TRBD1 might be the D (6 bases). Germline assignment: CDR1 SGHRS and CDR2 YFSETQ. V lost 6 bases and J lost 3, with 16 bases in between. CDR3 length: 15 amino acids. CDR3 region: CASKREGDNYNEQFF. The CDR3 DNA is TGCGCCAGCAAACGAGAGGGGGACAACTACAATGAGCAGTTCTTC. Full variable domain (missing parts from reference TRBV5-1 and TRBJ2-1): KAGVTQTPRYLIKTRGQQVTLSCSPISGHRSVSWYQQTPGQGLQFLFEYFSETQRNKGNFPGRFSGRQFSNSRSEMNVSTLELGDSALYLCASKREGDNYNEQFFGPGTRLTVL.

The V call is TRBV19, the J call TRBJ2-5; 11 bases fit TRBD2. In germline, CDR1 is LNHDA, CDR2 SQIVND (reference sequence). With V trimmed by 4 bases and J by 4 bases, 5 bases remained unmatched. CDR3 length: 15 amino acids. The CDR3 reads CASSTVAGGPETQYF. CDR3 DNA sequence: TGTGCCAGTAGTACGGTAGCGGGAGGGCCAGAGACCCAGTACTTC. Complete variable domain (other parts from reference TRBV19 and TRBJ2-5): DGGITQSPKYLFRKEGQNVTLSCEQNLNHDAMYWYRQDPGQGLRLIYYSQIVNDFQKGDIAEGYSVSREKKESFPLTVTSAQKNPTAFYLCASSTVAGGPETQYFGPGTRLLVL.

The sample holds a few counts of this clone. V is TRBV2 and J is TRBJ2-1; 11 nucleotides line up with TRBD2. Looked up from germline, CDR1 is SNHLY and CDR2 is FYNNEI. The CDR3 is made up of 12 amino acids. The J segment lost 10 bases and the V segment lost 7 bases, leaving 3 bases of the junction unmatched. CDR3 sequence reads: CASTLAGGEQFF. The CDR3 nucleotides read TGTGCCAGCACGCTAGCGGGGGGCGAGCAGTTCTTC. Full variable domain (outside the CDR3, taken from reference TRBV2 and TRBJ2-1): EPEVTQTPSHQVTQMGQEVILRCVPISNHLYFYWYRQILGQKVEFLVSFYNNEISEKSEIFDDQFSVERPDGSNFTLKIRSTKLEDSAMYFCASTLAGGEQFFGPGTRLTVL.

This rearrangement joins TRBV7-2 to TRBJ2-7; 11 bases line up with TRBD1. The CDR3 sequence is 14 residues long. Germline CDR1 is SGHTA and CDR2 is FQGNSA. V trimming: 5 bases; J trimming: 5 bases; junction bases outside the gene matches: 5. As DNA, the CDR3 is TGTGCCAGCAGCCCGGGGGACAGGGGGGACGAGCAGTACTTC. It translates to CASSPGDRGDEQYF. Supplemented by reference TRBV7-2 and TRBJ2-7, the full variable domain reads GAGVSQSPSNKVTEKGKDVELRCDPISGHTALYWYRQSLGQGLEFLIYFQGNSAPDKSGLPSDRFSAERTGGSVSTLTIQRTQQEDSAVYLCASSPGDRGDEQYFGPGTRLTVT.

In its sample, this clone was seen a few times. The chain joins TRBV10-1 to TRBJ2-7, with a weak D call TRBD1 (7 bases). Germline V gives CDR1 WNHNN, CDR2 SYGVQD (reference sequence). V was trimmed by 11 bases and J by 4 bases, leaving 27 bases between them. CDR3 length: 16 amino acids. CDR3 sequence (DNA): TGCGCCCGAAGGGCATGGGACAGCCAGGAGGGTTACGAGCAGTACTTC. Encoded protein: CARRAWDSQEGYEQYF.

The chain carries TRBV19 and TRBJ1-5, with a tentative D call TRBD1 (5 bases). Germline assignment: CDR1 LNHDA and CDR2 SQIVND (reference sequence). This CDR3 spans 18 amino acids. Trimming stripped 2 bases from V and 0 bases from J, with 17 bases between. The CDR3 nucleotides read TGTGCCAGTAGTATATCGGGGGATCCGGTTTATAGCAATCAGCCCCAGCATTTT. Encoded protein: CASSISGDPVYSNQPQHF.

V gene TRBV6-6 combines with J gene TRBJ2-7; a weak D match, TRBD1 (5 bases). CDR1 and CDR2 from the germline V gene are MNHNY and SVGAGI (reference sequence). The CDR3 is 12 amino acids. V was clipped by 5 bases and J by 2 bases, with 7 bases between them. The CDR3: CASSQDTYEQYF. CDR3 nucleotide sequence: TGTGCCAGCAGTCAGGACACCTACGAGCAGTACTTC.

CDR3 protein: CASSLGGSGQPQHF. The DNA for the CDR3 is TGCGCCAGCAGCTTAGGAGGGAGTGGCCAGCCCCAGCATTTT. The genes are TRBV5-1 and TRBJ1-5; D is uncertain. The CDR3 runs 14 residues. The V gene lost 2 bases and the J gene lost 7 bases, with 13 bases spanning the gap. Germline values: CDR1 SGHRS, CDR2 YFSETQ.

This clone has just a few counts. The CDR3 reads CASGWEHTNTGELFF. DNA of the CDR3: TGTGCCAGCGGTTGGGAGCATACAAACACCGGGGAGCTGTTTTTT. This chain links TRBV6-6 with TRBJ2-2, with D tentatively TRBD2 (5 bases). Germline V gene sequence: CDR1 MNHNY, CDR2 SVGAGI (reference sequence). The CDR3 extends over 15 amino acids. The germline V and J ends were trimmed by 8 bases and 2 bases, with 15 bases remaining between them.

The chain couples TRBV2 to TRBJ1-1, with D possibly matching TRBD1 (6 bases). The germline CDR1 and CDR2 sequences are SNHLY and FYNNEI. The CDR3 has 15 amino acids. V gave up 3 bases and J gave up 1 base, with 12 bases separating them. As DNA, the CDR3 is TGTGCCAGCAGTGAGGGGGCTTTGAGGAACACTGAAGCTTTCTTT. It specifies CASSEGALRNTEAFF.

This clone was detected only a few times. An end of the junction does not agree with germline; a read error may underlie this. The chain employs TRBV11-2 and TRBJ2-1, with 8 bases identical to TRBD2. The CDR3 has 14 residues. Per germline, CDR1 SGHAT and CDR2 FQNNGV. CDR3 region: CASSSLRGRGGRVF. The CDR3 bases are TGTGCCAGCAGCTCCCTTAGGGGTCGGGGGGGAAGAGTCTTC.

The chain is built from TRBV6-6 and TRBJ1-1, with no clear D. Trimming removed 6 bases from V and 3 bases from J, with 8 bases in between. Germline CDR1 reads MNHNY; CDR2 reads SVGAGI (reference sequence). The CDR3 contains 12 residues. This CDR3 is CASSTRDTEAFF. The CDR3 DNA reads TGTGCCAGCAGCACCCGGGACACTGAAGCTTTCTTT.